The 3 T cell receptor beta chains listed next were all sequenced from one sample in a study of blood T cells in healthy people across ages. A sample-barcoded 5' primer and a J-beta primer mix were used in a second PCR of roughly 7 to 12 cycles. TCRdb re-called the 5' RACE reads through MiXCR, storing one row per CDR3 protein. The sample has around 2 million distinct CDR3 sequences; roughly two fifths are singletons. Material: blood. These TCRs come from a human donor in good health.

This clonotype was picked up a small number of times. The chain joins TRBV6-5 to TRBJ1-2; TRBD1 matches at 10 bases. From germline, CDR1 is MNHEY and CDR2 SVGAGI. V dropped 0 bases and J dropped 1; count of bases not matched to a gene: 8. The CDR3 has 18 amino acids. CDR3 amino acids: CASSYSGQGGFINYGYTF. DNA for the CDR3: TGTGCCAGCAGTTACTCAGGACAGGGGGGCTTTATTAACTATGGCTACACCTTC.

The table lists this clonotype with a few counts. The chain recombines TRBV20-1 with TRBJ2-1; the D gene is possibly TRBD1 (6 bases). V lost 3 bases and J lost 5, with 17 bases in between. The germline CDR1 and CDR2 sequences are DFQATT and SNEGSKA (reference sequence). This CDR3 spans 15 amino acids. This chain's CDR3 is CSASTQGRYDNEQFF. Here the CDR3 DNA reads TGCAGTGCTAGTACCCAGGGGCGTTACGACAATGAGCAGTTCTTC.

This clonotype was seen more than once but under ten times. This CDR3 reads CSARDIIGEETQYF. In DNA, the CDR3 is TGCAGTGCTAGAGATATCATCGGGGAAGAGACCCAGTACTTC. The chain employs TRBV20-1 and TRBJ2-5; D may be TRBD2 (5 bases). CDR3 length equals 14 residues. The V end was cut by 0 bases, the J end by 3 bases, with 11 bases between. Germline CDR1 DFQATT, CDR2 SNEGSKA (reference sequence).